This T cell receptor (beta chain) was identified during a study of blood T cell repertoires in COVID-19. The wider study: PBMCs, B-cell-depleted T cells, or T cells provided the cDNA or gDNA that made up the material.

Clones were read by immunoSEQ multiplex PCR, and TCRdb kept only the in-frame ones, dropping some. This table has 380,000 or so clones, around 84% appearing once. Trimming took 5 bases from V and 4 from J; bases not matched to a gene: 5. The germline V gene has CDR1 LGHDT and CDR2 YNNKEL (reference sequence). CDR3 size: 15 residues. The receptor was derived from a human donor with acute or convalescent COVID-19. The donor label of this sample is uncertain. V is TRBV3-1 (or the pseudogene TRBV3-2) and J is TRBJ2-2; 9 bases are a match to TRBD1. The sample was peripheral blood. Written as DNA, the CDR3 is TGTGCCAGCAGCGCCGGGACAGGGAGCACCGGGGAGCTGTTTTTT. Its translation is CASSAGTGSTGELFF.